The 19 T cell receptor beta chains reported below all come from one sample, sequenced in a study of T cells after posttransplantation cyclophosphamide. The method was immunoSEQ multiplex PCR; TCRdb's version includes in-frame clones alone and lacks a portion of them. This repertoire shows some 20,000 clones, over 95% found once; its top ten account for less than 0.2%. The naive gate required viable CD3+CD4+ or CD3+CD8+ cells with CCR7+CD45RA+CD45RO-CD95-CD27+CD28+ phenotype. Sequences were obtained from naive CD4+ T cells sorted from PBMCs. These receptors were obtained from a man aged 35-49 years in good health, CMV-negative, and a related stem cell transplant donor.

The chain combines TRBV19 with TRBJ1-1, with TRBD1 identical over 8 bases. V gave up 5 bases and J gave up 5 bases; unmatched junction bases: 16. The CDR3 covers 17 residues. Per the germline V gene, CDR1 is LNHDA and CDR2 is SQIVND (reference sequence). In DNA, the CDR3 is TGTGCCAGTAGTCCCGGGACAGGCCCGAGGGGGGGGACTGAAGCTTTCTTT. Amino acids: CASSPGTGPRGGTEAFF.

The CDR3 spells CASSMDREAEAFF. DNA for the CDR3: TGTGCCAGCAGCATGGACAGGGAGGCTGAAGCTTTCTTT. V and J are TRBV9 and TRBJ1-1; 8 bases map to TRBD1. CDR1 and CDR2 (germline): SGDLS, YYNGEE. The CDR3 contains 13 residues. Losses at the gene ends were 4 bases for V and 6 bases for J; bases not matched to a gene: 5.

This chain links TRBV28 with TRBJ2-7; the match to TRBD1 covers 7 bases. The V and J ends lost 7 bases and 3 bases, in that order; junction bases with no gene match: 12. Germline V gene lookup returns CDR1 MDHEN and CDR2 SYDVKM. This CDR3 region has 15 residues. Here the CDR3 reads CASTPQQGILYEQYF. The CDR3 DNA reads TGTGCCAGCACCCCTCAACAGGGGATCCTCTACGAGCAGTACTTC.

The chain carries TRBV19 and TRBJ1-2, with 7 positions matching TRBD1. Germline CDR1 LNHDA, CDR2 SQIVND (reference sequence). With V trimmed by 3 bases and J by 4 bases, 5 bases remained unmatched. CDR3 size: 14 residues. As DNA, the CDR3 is TGTGCCAGTAGTATGCCGGACAGGAGCTATGGCTACACCTTC. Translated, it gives CASSMPDRSYGYTF.

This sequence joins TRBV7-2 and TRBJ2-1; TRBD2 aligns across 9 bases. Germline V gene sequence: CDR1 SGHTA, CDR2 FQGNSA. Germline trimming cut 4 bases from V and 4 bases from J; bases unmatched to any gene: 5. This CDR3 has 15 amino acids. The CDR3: CASSWASGVYNEQFF. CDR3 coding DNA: TGTGCCAGCAGCTGGGCTAGCGGGGTGTACAATGAGCAGTTCTTC. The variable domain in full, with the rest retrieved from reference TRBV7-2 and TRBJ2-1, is GAGVSQSPSNKVTEKGKDVELRCDPISGHTALYWYRQSLGQGLEFLIYFQGNSAPDKSGLPSDRFSAERTGGSVSTLTIQRTQQEDSAVYLCASSWASGVYNEQFFGPGTRLTVL.

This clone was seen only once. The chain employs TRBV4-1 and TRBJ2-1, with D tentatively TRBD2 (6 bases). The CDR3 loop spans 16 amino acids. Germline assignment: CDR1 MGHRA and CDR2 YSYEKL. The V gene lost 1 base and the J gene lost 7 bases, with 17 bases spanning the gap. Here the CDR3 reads CASSQVGRRVMNEQFF. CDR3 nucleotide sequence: TGCGCCAGCAGCCAAGTGGGCCGGAGGGTGATGAATGAGCAGTTCTTC.

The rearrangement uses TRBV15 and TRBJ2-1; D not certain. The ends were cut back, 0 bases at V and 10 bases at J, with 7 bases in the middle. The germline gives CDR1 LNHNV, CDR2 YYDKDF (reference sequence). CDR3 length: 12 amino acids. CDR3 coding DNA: TGTGCCACCAGCAGAGATCCGTCCGAGCAGTTCTTC. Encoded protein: CATSRDPSEQFF.

As DNA, the CDR3 is TGTGCCAGTAGATCGACAGGGGGCTCCGAGCAGTACTTC. Residues: CASRSTGGSEQYF. The rearrangement links TRBV19 to TRBJ2-7, with 10 bases identical to TRBD1. The V gene end was trimmed by 6 bases and the J gene end by 6 bases; junction bases not matched to a gene: 5. CDR3 length: 13 residues. CDR1 and CDR2 (germline): LNHDA, SQIVND (reference sequence).

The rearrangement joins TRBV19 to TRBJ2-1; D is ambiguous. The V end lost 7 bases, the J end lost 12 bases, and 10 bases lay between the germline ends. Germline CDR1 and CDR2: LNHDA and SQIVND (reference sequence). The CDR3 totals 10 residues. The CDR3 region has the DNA TGTGCCAGTATTGGGCCTCCGCAGTTCTTC. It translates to CASIGPPQFF.

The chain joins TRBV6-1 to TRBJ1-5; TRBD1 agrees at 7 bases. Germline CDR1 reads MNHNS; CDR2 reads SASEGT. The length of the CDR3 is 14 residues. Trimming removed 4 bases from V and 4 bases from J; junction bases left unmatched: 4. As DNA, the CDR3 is TGTGCCAGCAGTGCAGGGGGTGGAAATCAGCCCCAGCATTTT. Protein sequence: CASSAGGGNQPQHF.

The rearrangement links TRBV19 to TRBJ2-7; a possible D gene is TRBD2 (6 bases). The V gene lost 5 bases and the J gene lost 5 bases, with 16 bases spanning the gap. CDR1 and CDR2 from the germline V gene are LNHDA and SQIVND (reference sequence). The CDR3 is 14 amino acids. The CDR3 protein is CASSRPGLNDEQYF. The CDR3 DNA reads TGTGCCAGTAGTCGCCCCGGACTAAACGACGAGCAGTACTTC.

CDR3 amino acids: CAWTGFRDTGELFF. CDR3 in DNA: TGTGCCTGGACAGGGTTTCGGGACACCGGGGAGCTGTTTTTT. The rearrangement uses TRBV30 and TRBJ2-2; TRBD1 might be the D (5 bases). This CDR3 has 14 amino acids. Germline CDR1 is GTSNPN and CDR2 is SVGIG (reference sequence). V shed 4 bases and J shed 3 bases, with 12 bases lying between them.

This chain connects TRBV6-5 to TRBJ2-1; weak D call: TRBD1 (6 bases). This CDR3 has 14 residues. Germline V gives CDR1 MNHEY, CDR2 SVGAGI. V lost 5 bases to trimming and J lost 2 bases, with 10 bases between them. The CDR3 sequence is CASSRQVTYNEQFF. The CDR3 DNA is TGTGCCAGCAGTCGACAGGTTACCTACAATGAGCAGTTCTTC.

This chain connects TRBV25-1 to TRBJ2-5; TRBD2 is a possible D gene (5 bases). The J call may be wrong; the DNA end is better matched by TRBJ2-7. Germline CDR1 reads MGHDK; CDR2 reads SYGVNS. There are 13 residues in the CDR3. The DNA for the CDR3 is TGTGCCAGCAGTCGGGAAGTGGGCTCCGAGCAGTACTTC. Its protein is CASSREVGSEQYF.

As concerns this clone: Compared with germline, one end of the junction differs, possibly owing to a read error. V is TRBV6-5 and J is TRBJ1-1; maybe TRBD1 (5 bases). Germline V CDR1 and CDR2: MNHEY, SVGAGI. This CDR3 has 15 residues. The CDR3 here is CVSSYNRWGSAWAFF. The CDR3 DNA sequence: TGTGTCAGCAGTTACAATAGATGGGGCTCCGCTTGGGCTTTCTTT.

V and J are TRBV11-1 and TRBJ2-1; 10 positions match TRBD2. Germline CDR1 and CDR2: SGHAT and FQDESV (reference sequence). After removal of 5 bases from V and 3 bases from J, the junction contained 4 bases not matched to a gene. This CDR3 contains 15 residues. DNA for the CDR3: TGTGCCAGCAGCCCTAGCGGGAGTGTCTACAATGAGCAGTTCTTC. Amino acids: CASSPSGSVYNEQFF.

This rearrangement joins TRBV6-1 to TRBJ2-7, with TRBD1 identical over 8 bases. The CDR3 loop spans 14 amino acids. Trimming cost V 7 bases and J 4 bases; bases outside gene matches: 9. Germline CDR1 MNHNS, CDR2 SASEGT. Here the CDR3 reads CASTPAGGGYEQYF. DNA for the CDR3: TGTGCCAGCACCCCCGCAGGGGGCGGTTACGAGCAGTACTTC.

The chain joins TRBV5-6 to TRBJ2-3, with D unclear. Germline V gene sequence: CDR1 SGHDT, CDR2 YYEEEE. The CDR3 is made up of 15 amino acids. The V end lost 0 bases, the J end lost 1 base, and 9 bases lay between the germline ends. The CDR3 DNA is TGTGCCAGCAGCTTGGAACTAACCCGCACAGATACGCAGTATTTT. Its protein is CASSLELTRTDTQYF.

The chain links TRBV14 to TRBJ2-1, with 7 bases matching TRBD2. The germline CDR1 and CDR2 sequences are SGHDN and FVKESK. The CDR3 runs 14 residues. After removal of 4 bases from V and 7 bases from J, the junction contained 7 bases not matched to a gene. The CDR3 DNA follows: TGTGCCAGCAGCCGAGGTGGGGGGGTGAATGAGCAGTTCTTC. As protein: CASSRGGGVNEQFF.